This T cell receptor beta chain was identified during a study of blood T cell repertoires in COVID-19. On the study more broadly: There were acute and convalescent COVID-19 samples, and they came from the United States, Italy and Spain.

Germline V gene data show CDR1 as LNHDA and CDR2 as SQIVND (reference sequence). The CDR3 is made up of 16 amino acids. The V end was cut by 3 bases, the J end by 5 bases, with 17 bases between. The authors' processing: Quantification of nucleated cells was approximated via reference gene primer amplification. Sequenced by immunoSEQ multiplex PCR; TCRdb stores in-frame clones only, minus some. That table is the source of V, J and clone size, and D and trimming were worked out from the DNA. The sample includes around 290,000 clones, about nine tenths seen only once; the top ten take around 2%. This TCR was sampled from a woman aged 30 to 39 with COVID-19, enrolled during active disease. The rearrangement links TRBV19 to TRBJ1-5; maybe TRBD1 (6 bases). Sequenced sample: peripheral blood. CDR3 loop: CASSISSRGSYQPQHF. For the CDR3, the DNA is TGTGCCAGTAGTATTTCATCCAGGGGCTCTTATCAGCCCCAGCATTTT.